The T cell receptor (beta chain) under discussion was sequenced for a study of regulatory T cells in long-lasting Graves disease. About the study: Those Graves' patients who were newly diagnosed had been on antithyroid drugs under 3 months.

V trimming: 3 bases; J trimming: 0 bases; junction bases outside the gene matches: 8. CDR1 and CDR2 from the germline V gene are MDHEN and SYDVKM. The CDR3 consists of 17 residues. CDR3-region Arm-PCR and iRepertoire HTBI primers produced the TCR beta libraries. TCRdb re-called the multiplex PCR reads with MiXCR, one entry per CDR3 protein. The sample carries fewer than 350,000 distinct CDR3 sequences, about a sixth recorded once. Time point: newly diagnosed GD, antithyroid drugs for less than 3 months. RNA from PBMCs was the source of the TCR library. This TCR derives from a female donor with Graves disease. The rearrangement links TRBV28 to TRBJ2-3; 8 bases line up with TRBD2. This sample comprised peripheral blood mononuclear cells (PBMCs), obtained at new diagnosis, from a patient treated with antithyroid drugs. CDR3 sequence: CASSFITSGLSTDTQYF. CDR3 in DNA: TGTGCCAGCAGTTTTATAACTAGCGGACTTAGCACAGATACGCAGTATTTT.